This T cell receptor beta chain was found in a study of neurological immune-mediated disorders. A single count supports this clonotype. A junction boundary mismatches the germline segment, possibly from a read error. The CDR3 spans 13 residues. Germline lookup yields CDR1 SGHRS and CDR2 YFSETQ. TCRdb fed the 5' RACE reads into MiXCR, producing one record per CDR3 protein. The sample lists some 50,000 distinct CDR3 sequences; around 17% were seen once. The unsorted libraries were generated from a total of 2 million PBMCs, which had been stored in RNAlater at -80 C. The sample was PBMCs. This chain joins TRBV5-1 and TRBJ2-3; D call uncertain. This receptor was obtained from a man aged 55 to 70 in good health. The CDR3 region has the DNA TGCACCAGCATCTCCTATAGCACAGATACGCAGTATTTT. Encoded protein: CTSISYSTDTQYF.